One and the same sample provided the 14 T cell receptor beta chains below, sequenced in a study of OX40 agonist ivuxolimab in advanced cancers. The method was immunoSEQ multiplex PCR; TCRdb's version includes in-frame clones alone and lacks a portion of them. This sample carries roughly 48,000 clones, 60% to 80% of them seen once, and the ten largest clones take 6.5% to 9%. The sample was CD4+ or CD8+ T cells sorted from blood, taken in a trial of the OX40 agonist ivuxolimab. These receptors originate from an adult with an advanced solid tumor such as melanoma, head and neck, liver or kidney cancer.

The DNA for the CDR3 is TGTGCCAGCAGCCCCGGACTAGCGGGTCCAGATACGCAGTATTTT. It is translated as CASSPGLAGPDTQYF. The chain combines TRBV11-3 with TRBJ2-3; 11 nucleotides align to TRBD2. V dropped 5 bases and J dropped 4; count of bases not matched to a gene: 5. The CDR3 spans 15 residues. Germline assignment: CDR1 SGHNT and CDR2 YENEEA. Based on the CDR3 plus reference TRBV11-3 and TRBJ2-3, the full variable domain is EAGVVQSPRYKIIEKKQPVAFWCNPISGHNTLYWYLQNLGQGPELLIRYENEEAVDDSQLPKDRFSAERLKGVDSTLKIQPAELGDSAVYLCASSPGLAGPDTQYFGPGTRLTVL.

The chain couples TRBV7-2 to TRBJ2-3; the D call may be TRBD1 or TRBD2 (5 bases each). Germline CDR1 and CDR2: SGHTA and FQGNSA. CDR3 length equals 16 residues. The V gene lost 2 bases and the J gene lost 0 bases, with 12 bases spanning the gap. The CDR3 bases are TGTGCCAGCAGCTTAAAGACTGGGGACAGCACAGATACGCAGTATTTT. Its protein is CASSLKTGDSTDTQYF.

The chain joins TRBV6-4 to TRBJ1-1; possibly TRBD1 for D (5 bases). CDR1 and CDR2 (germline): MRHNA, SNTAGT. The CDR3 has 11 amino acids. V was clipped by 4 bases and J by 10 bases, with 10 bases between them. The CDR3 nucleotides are TGTGCCAGCAGTGGAGGGGCGGGAGCTTTCTTT. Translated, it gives CASSGGAGAFF.

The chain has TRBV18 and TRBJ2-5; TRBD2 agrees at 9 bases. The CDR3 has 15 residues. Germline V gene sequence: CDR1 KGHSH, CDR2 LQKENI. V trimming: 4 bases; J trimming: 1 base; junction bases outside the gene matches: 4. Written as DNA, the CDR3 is TGTGCCAGCTCACTTACGCGGGAGGGCCAAGAGACCCAGTACTTC. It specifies CASSLTREGQETQYF.

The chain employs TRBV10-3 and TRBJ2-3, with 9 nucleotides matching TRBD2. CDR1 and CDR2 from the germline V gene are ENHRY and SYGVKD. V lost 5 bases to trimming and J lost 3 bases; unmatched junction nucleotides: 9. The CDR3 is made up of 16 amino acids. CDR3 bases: TGTGCCATCAGTCGCCAACCGGGACTAGCTACAGATACGCAGTATTTT. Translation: CAISRQPGLATDTQYF.

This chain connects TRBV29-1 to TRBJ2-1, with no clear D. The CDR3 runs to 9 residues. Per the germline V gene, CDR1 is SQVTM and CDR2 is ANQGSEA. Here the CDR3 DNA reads TGCAGTGCGCCAGGAGAGCAGTTCTTC. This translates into CSAPGEQFF.

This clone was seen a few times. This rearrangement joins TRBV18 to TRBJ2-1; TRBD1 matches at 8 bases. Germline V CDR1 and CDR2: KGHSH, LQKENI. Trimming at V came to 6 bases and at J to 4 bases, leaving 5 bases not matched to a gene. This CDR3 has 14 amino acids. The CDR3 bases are TGTGCCAGCTCCAAGGGACAGGCTTACAATGAGCAGTTCTTC. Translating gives CASSKGQAYNEQFF.

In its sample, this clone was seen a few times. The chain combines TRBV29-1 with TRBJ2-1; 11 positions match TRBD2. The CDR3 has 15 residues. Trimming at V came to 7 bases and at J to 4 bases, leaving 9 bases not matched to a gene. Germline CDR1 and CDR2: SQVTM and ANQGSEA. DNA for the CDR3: TGCAGCGCCCGATCTAGCGGGAGGTTGTACAATGAGCAGTTCTTC. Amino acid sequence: CSARSSGRLYNEQFF.

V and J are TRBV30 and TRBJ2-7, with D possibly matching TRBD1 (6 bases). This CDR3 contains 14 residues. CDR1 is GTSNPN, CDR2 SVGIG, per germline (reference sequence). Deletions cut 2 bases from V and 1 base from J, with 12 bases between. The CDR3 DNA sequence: TGTGCCTGGAGTCTAGGGGGAGATTCCTACGAGCAGTACTTC. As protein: CAWSLGGDSYEQYF.

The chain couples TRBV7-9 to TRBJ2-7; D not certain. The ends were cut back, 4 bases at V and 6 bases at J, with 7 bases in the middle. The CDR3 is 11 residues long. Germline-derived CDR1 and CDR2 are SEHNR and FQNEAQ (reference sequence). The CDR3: CASSSRVEQYF. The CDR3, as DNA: TGTGCCAGCAGCTCCCGGGTCGAGCAGTACTTC.

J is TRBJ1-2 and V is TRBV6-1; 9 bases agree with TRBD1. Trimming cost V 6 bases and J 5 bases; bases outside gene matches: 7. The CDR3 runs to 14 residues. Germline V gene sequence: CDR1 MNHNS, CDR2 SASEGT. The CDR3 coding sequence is TGTGCCAGCAGGATAACGGGACAGGGATATGGCTACACCTTC. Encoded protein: CASRITGQGYGYTF.

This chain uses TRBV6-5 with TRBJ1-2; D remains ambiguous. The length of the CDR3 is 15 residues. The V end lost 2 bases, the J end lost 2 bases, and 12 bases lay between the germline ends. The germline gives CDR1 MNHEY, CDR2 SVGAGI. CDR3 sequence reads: CASSYRPTLNYGYTF. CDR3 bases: TGTGCCAGCAGTTACAGGCCAACCCTAAACTATGGCTACACCTTC.

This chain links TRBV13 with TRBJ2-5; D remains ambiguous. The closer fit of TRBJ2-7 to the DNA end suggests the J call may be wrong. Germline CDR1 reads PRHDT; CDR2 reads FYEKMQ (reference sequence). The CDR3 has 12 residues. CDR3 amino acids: CASSPSTYEQYF. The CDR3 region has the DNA TGTGCCAGCAGTCCCTCTACCTACGAGCAGTACTTC.

In nucleotides, the CDR3 is TGTGCCAGCAGCAGCAGATACTCTCGACAAAGTCGGGCCAACGTCCTGACTTTC. Translation gives CASSSRYSRQSRANVLTF. V and J are TRBV11-3 and TRBJ2-6, with unresolved D. Trimming left V 5 bases short and J 5 bases short, with 22 bases between. CDR1 and CDR2 from the germline V gene are SGHNT and YENEEA. The CDR3 extends over 18 amino acids. Full variable domain (rest looked up from reference TRBV11-3 and TRBJ2-6): EAGVVQSPRYKIIEKKQPVAFWCNPISGHNTLYWYLQNLGQGPELLIRYENEEAVDDSQLPKDRFSAERLKGVDSTLKIQPAELGDSAVYLCASSSRYSRQSRANVLTFGAGSRLTVL.